This TCR beta chain is drawn from a study of blood T cell repertoires in COVID-19. Germline CDR1 MDHEN, CDR2 SYDVKM. The CDR3 is made up of 13 amino acids. V lost 6 bases, J lost 9 bases, and 2 bases stayed unmatched. Libraries were prepared by immunoSEQ multiplex PCR; TCRdb keeps only in-frame clonotypes and omits some of them. The data show more than 50,000 clones, roughly 89% seen once. The receptor comes from a man aged 55 to 69 with active COVID-19. The sequencing sample was made of peripheral blood. The rearrangement links TRBV28 to TRBJ1-6; 10 nucleotides line up with TRBD1. The CDR3 region is CASSRDRGSPLHF. The DNA for the CDR3 is TGTGCCAGCAGCCGGGACAGGGGTTCACCCCTCCACTTT.